The rows below give T cell receptor beta chains drawn from one sample of a study of cytomegalovirus exposure and HLA in healthy donors. Only in-frame clones appear in the TCRdb table, and some are missing; sequencing was by immunoSEQ multiplex PCR. This table holds 150,000 to 200,000 clones, roughly 77% found once. The sequencing input was PBMCs. All receptors come from a woman in her thirties in good health and CMV-seronegative. The CDR3 runs from the conserved cysteine through the conserved F or W. The D gene is left open where the match is weak. Clone size is given for some rows only: seen once, a few or many times, or a class if the clone is expanded.

TGTGCCACCAGCAGAGATAGTGCGGCGGGGGAGCAGTACTTC,CATSRDSAAGEQYF,NA,NA,TRBV15,TRBJ2-7
TGTGCCAGCAGTCTTGGGGGGGTGGACACTGAAGCTTTCTTT,CASSLGGVDTEAFF,NA,NA,TRBV28,TRBJ1-1
TGTGCCTGGAGTGTAACCTTGGGACAGGGGTTGACATCCTACGAGCAGTACTTC,CAWSVTLGQGLTSYEQYF,TRBD1,many,TRBV30,TRBJ2-7
TGTGCCAGCAGCCGACAGGGCGGAAGTTATGAAAAACTGTTTTTT,CASSRQGGSYEKLFF,TRBD1,NA,TRBV6-6,TRBJ1-4
TGTGCCAGCAGCCCGGACAGGGGCAATCAGCCCCAGCATTTT,CASSPDRGNQPQHF,TRBD1,NA,TRBV11-2,TRBJ1-5
TGCGCCAGCAGCCCCGGATCCGGGGAGACCCAGTACTTC,CASSPGSGETQYF,NA,NA,TRBV5-1,TRBJ2-5
TGTGCCAGTAGTATACTAGCGGGACGCAATGAGCAGTTCTTC,CASSILAGRNEQFF,TRBD2,NA,TRBV19,TRBJ2-1
TGTGCCAGCAGTTACTCGGGCCCAGATACGCAGTATTTT,CASSYSGPDTQYF,NA,NA,TRBV6-5,TRBJ2-3
TGTGCCAGCAGTGCCCTCGGACAGGCCGTCGGGTACGAGCAGTACTTC,CASSALGQAVGYEQYF,TRBD1,NA,TRBV2,TRBJ2-7
TGTGCCAGCAGTTTAAGTACACAAGTATCCGGGGAGCTGTTTTTT,CASSLSTQVSGELFF,NA,NA,TRBV27,TRBJ2-2
TGTGCCAGCAGGGGCGGACAGGGCTTGTACGAGCAGTACTTC,CASRGGQGLYEQYF,TRBD1,few,TRBV5-6,TRBJ2-7
TGTGCCATCCGTCCCGGGGGCACCGGGGAGCTGTTTTTT,CAIRPGGTGELFF,NA,NA,TRBV10-3,TRBJ2-2
TGCAGCGTGACACCCACCTTGGCAGATACGCAGTATTTT,CSVTPTLADTQYF,NA,NA,TRBV29-1,TRBJ2-3
TGTGCCAGCAGCCCTCAAGCGGGTCCTCCCAGGGCGACTAATGAAAAACTGTTTTTT,CASSPQAGPPRATNEKLFF,NA,NA,TRBV11-3,TRBJ1-4
TGTGCCAGCAGCTTTTCTAGCGGGGGGGTGAGTGAGCAGTTCTTC,CASSFSSGGVSEQFF,TRBD2,NA,TRBV7-2,TRBJ2-1
TGCGCCAGCAGCTTGGTGTCGCGGGGGGAGGGCAATGAGCAGTTCTTC,CASSLVSRGEGNEQFF,TRBD2,once,TRBV5-1,TRBJ2-1
TGTGCCAGCAGCGTAGGGCAGGATCGCTCTGGGGCCAACGTCCTGACTTTC,CASSVGQDRSGANVLTF,NA,NA,TRBV9,TRBJ2-6
TGTGCCAGTCAGCGATGGGGTAGCGGGATAACCGAGCAGTACTTC,CASQRWGSGITEQYF,TRBD2,once,TRBV27,TRBJ2-7
TGCGCCAGCAGCTTCGGACAGCACAATGAGCAGTTCTTC,CASSFGQHNEQFF,NA,NA,TRBV5-1,TRBJ2-1
TGCGCCAGCAGCTTGGCTTTCGGGTCCGGGGAGCTGTTTTTT,CASSLAFGSGELFF,NA,once,TRBV5-1,TRBJ2-2
TGTGCCAGCAGGTCGGCGGTTGAAAAACTGTTTTTT,CASRSAVEKLFF,NA,NA,TRBV28,TRBJ1-4
TGCGCCAGCAGCTCGGACAGGGGAAAGTACTTC,CASSSDRGKYF,TRBD1,NA,TRBV5-1,TRBJ2-5
TGTGCCAGCAATTCCGACGACATCCGCAGCTATGGCTACACCTTC,CASNSDDIRSYGYTF,NA,NA,TRBV6-6,TRBJ1-2
TGCGCCAGCCACCGGGGGGGGTCCCTCTCCTACGAGCAGTACTTC,CASHRGGSLSYEQYF,TRBD2,NA,TRBV5-1,TRBJ2-7